This record concerns one T cell receptor beta chain sequence. The antigen it recognizes is unknown. Qualities for individual bases were not recorded, and no much larger clone is one base off. The data stem from a study of PD-1 blockade in classical Hodgkin lymphoma (dated by TCRdb to the early 2020s). In the study overall: Nivolumab dosing was 3 mg/kg intravenously every 2 weeks, continuing until either disease progression or unacceptable toxicity. The study used CyTOF and TCR beta sequencing to define a peripheral blood immune signature of response to PD-1 blockade in classical Hodgkin lymphoma.

Genomic DNA was isolated using the Qiagen DNeasy kit from unsorted PBMCs as well as from negatively selected CD4+ and CD8+ fractions. TCR beta CDR3 regions were amplified by immunoSEQ multiplex PCR using primers annealing to V and J segments. A synthetic immune receptor repertoire was used to minimize amplification bias, and any residual bias was removed computationally once sequencing was done. In the paper's pipeline: Custom Python scripts were used to quantify repertoire diversity as the Shannon entropy index. Unsorted, CD4+ and CD8+ repertoires were examined separately, except in combined analyses, for which CD4+ and CD8+ sequences were merged in silico. A clone was considered expanded if an increase in frequency of at least 2-fold after treatment relative to C1D1 was found, and a pseudocount of 0.5 was applied to clones undetected at baseline. Singleton clones were defined as clones with 0 or 1 copy at C1D1, and non-singleton clones were defined as clones with 2 or more copies. Clones expanded in unsorted samples were annotated as CD4+, CD8+ or unknown by matching protein sequences in sorted samples from the same patient. Wilcoxon tests were applied to paired samples to test diversity changes from C1D1 to C4D1. The immuneACCESS repertoire file appears here via TCRdb, limited to in-frame rearrangements. These files lack a portion of the clones; in checked studies, under half of the deficit traces to unresolved V genes, and the cause of the others is not known. The V and J calls and the clone size are those of that table, but D and trimming were determined from the DNA. A total of roughly 9,900 clones appear in this sample, about 68% of them only once. The top ten constitute 10% to 13% of the sample.

What the research found in general, with its limitations: Trial patients with a complete response had baseline diversity similar to that of newly diagnosed patients, while partial responders and progressors had significantly lower diversity. The study covered only a single clinical trial cohort, and the causes of the repertoire differences, possibly disease activity or prior therapy, were still not defined. Lower diversity was seen in patients whose nivolumab began less than 1 year after ASCT, and these patients were left out of later analyses so that immune reconstitution would not confound the results. By C4D1, a significant rise was seen in CD4+ TCR diversity but not in CD8+ TCR diversity (p=0.0027 vs p=0.16), and the rise was most apparent among complete responders (p=0.02). Baseline TCR diversity was reported as lower in newly diagnosed patients than in healthy donors, and lower still in relapsed/refractory patients.

V was cut back by 7 bases and J by 3 bases, leaving a gap of 22 bases between them. CDR3 length: 16 amino acids, cysteine to phenylalanine. The sequence is cut down to CDR3 DNA, 48 bases in frame from base 1. CDR1 is given as MDHEN and CDR2 as SYDVKM, both from the germline V gene. The sample's time point label is to be understood as: cycle 4 day 1 (C4D1), after five to seven weeks of nivolumab. Every trial patient had relapsed following autologous stem cell transplantation, and prior brentuximab vedotin exposure was what differed among cohorts A, B and C. Magnetic negative selection with a Miltenyi CD8+ T cell isolation kit was used to purify CD8+ T cells from thawed PBMCs. The trial cohort was composed of over 50 patients with relapsed/refractory classical Hodgkin lymphoma, for whom complete response, partial response or progressive disease was recorded as best overall response. In the multi-cohort phase II CheckMate 205 trial, trial patients received single-agent nivolumab. An independent review committee assessed best overall response using the 2007 International Working Group response criteria. Trial PBMCs were collected just before the start of nivolumab (C1D1) and during therapy at cycle 2 day 1 and cycle 4 day 1. Peripheral blood was collected in 8 mL Vacutainer Cell Preparation Tubes, from which PBMCs were isolated by centrifugation and then cryopreserved. Purified CD4+ and CD8+ fractions were generated only in cases for which an additional PBMC sample was available. Magnetically labelled cells were removed on LS columns in a quadroMACS separator, and the flow-through was collected as the purified fraction.

This receptor was taken from a human donor with classical Hodgkin lymphoma. The starting material was CD8+ T cells from blood, obtained before the fourth cycle of nivolumab. The V gene is TRBV28 and the J gene is TRBJ2-7, and TRBD1 may be the D gene, going by 6 matching bases. The DNA reads as follows: TGTGCCAGCAATCCACGGACAGCCCCTACACTCTACGAGCAGTACTTC. Translated, it reads CASNPRTAPTLYEQYF. Joined to the reference TRBV28 and TRBJ2-7 proteins, this CDR3 gives the full variable domain: DVKVTQSSRYLVKRTGEKVFLECVQDMDHENMFWYRQDPGLGLRLIYFSYDVKMKEKGDIPEGYSVSREKKERFSLILESASTNQTSMYLCASNPRTAPTLYEQYFGPGTRLTVT.